This TCR beta chain was recorded in a study of blood T cell repertoires in COVID-19. The data were produced by immunoSEQ multiplex PCR, yet TCRdb's version contains in-frame clones alone and is incomplete. This table holds approximately 250,000 clones, approximately 86% found once. This CDR3 has 15 amino acids. Germline CDR1 reads SGHAT; CDR2 reads FQNNGV. V lost 4 bases to trimming and J lost 8 bases; unmatched junction nucleotides: 8. This clone was detected only once. This TCR came from a woman in her 70s with COVID-19, enrolled during active disease. This chain uses TRBV11-2 with TRBJ2-2; the match to TRBD2 covers 9 bases. The source material was peripheral blood. The CDR3 DNA follows: TGTGCCAGCAGCTCGACTAGCGGTGCCTCTGGGGAGCTGTTTTTT. The encoded protein is CASSSTSGASGELFF.